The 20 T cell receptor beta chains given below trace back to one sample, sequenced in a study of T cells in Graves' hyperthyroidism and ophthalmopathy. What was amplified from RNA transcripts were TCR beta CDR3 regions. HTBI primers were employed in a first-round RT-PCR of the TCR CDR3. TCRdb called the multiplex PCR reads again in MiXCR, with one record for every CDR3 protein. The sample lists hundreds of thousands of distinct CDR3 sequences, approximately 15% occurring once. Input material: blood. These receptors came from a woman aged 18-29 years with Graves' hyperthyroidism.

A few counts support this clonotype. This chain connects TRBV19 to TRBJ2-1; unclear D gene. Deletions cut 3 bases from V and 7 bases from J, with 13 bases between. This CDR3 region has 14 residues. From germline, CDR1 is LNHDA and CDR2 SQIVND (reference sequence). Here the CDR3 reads CASSIFLGDNEQFF. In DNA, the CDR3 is TGTGCCAGTAGTATCTTCCTAGGAGATAATGAGCAGTTCTTC.

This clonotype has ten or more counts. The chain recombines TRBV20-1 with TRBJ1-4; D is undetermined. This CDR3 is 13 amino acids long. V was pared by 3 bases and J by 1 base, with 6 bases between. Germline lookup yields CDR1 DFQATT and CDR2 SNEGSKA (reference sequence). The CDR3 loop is CSARVQTNEKLFF. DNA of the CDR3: TGCAGTGCTAGGGTGCAAACTAATGAAAAACTGTTTTTT.

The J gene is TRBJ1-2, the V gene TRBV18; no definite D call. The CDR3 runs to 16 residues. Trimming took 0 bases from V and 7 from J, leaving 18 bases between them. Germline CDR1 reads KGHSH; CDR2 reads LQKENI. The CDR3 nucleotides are TGTGCCAGCTCACCACCGGCAAGCCGCCGCGAGAGTGGCTACACCTTC. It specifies CASSPPASRRESGYTF.

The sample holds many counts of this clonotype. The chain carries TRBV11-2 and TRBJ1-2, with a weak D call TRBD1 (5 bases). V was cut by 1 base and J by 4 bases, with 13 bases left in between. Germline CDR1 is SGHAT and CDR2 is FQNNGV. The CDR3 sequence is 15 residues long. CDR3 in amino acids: CASSLGGDGGYGYTF. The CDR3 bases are TGTGCCAGCAGCTTAGGGGGGGACGGAGGCTATGGCTACACCTTC.

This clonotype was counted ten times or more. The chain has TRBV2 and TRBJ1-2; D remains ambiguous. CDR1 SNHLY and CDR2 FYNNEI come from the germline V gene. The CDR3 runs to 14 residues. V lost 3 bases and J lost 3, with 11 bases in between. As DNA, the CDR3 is TGTGCCAGCAGTGATCTTAGCGGGGACTATGGCTACACCTTC. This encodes CASSDLSGDYGYTF.

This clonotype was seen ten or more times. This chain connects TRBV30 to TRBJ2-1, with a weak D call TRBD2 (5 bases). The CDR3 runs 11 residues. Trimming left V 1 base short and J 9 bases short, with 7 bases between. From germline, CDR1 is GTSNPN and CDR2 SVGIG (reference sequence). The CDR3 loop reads CAWSESGEQFF. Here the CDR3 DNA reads TGTGCCTGGAGTGAGAGCGGTGAGCAGTTCTTC.

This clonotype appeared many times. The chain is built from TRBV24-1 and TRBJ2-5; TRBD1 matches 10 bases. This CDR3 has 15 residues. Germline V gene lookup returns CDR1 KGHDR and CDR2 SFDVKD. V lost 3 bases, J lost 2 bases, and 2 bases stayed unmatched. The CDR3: CATSDAGQGQETQYF. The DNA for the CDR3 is TGTGCCACCAGTGATGCGGGACAGGGGCAAGAGACCCAGTACTTC.

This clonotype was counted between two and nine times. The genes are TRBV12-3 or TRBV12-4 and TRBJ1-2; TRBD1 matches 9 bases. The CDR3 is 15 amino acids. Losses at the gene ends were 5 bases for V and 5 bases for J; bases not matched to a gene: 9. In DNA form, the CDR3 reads TGTGCCAGCAGTAGTTGGGACAGGGAGGAATATGGCTACACCTTC. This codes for CASSSWDREEYGYTF.

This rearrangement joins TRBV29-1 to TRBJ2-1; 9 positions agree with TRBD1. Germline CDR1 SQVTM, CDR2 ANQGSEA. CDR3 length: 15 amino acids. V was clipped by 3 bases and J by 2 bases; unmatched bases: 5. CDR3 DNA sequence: TGCAGCGTTGAGAGGAGGACAGGGGCCTACAATGAGCAGTTCTTC. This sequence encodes CSVERRTGAYNEQFF.

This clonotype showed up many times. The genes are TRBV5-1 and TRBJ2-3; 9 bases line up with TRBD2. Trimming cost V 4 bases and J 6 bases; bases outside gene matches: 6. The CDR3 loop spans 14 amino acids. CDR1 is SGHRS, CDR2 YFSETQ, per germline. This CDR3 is CASSHERGADTQYF. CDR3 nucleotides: TGCGCCAGCAGCCACGAGCGGGGGGCGGATACGCAGTATTTT.

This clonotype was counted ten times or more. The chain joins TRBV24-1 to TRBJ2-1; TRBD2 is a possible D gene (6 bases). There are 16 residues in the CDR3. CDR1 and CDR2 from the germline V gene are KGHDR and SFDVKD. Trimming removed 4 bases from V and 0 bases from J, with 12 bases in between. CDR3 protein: CATSDPSASSYNEQFF. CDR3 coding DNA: TGTGCCACCAGTGACCCTAGCGCCAGCTCCTACAATGAGCAGTTCTTC.

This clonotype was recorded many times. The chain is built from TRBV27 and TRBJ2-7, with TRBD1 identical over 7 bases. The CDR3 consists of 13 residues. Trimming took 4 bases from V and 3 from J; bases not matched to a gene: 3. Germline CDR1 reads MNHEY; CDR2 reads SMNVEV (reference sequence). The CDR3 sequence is CASSSGTVYEQYF. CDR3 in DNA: TGTGCCAGCAGTTCCGGGACAGTCTACGAGCAGTACTTC.

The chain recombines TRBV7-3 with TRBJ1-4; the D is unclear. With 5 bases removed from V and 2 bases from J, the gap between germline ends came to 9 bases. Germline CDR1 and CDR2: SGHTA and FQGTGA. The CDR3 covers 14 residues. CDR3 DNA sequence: TGTGCCAGCAGCCCTAGACGTACTAATGAAAAACTGTTTTTT. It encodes CASSPRRTNEKLFF.

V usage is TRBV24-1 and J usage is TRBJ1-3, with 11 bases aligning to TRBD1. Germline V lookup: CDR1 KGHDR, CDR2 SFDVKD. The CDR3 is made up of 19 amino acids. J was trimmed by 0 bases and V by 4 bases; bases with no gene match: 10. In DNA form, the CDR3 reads TGTGCCACCAGTGACCGCGGTGGGACAGGGGGAAACTCTGGAAACACCATATATTTT. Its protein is CATSDRGGTGGNSGNTIYF.

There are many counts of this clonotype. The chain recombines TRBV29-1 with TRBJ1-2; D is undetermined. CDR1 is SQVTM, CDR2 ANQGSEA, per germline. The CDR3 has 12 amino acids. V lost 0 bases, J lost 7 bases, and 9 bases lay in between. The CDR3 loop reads CSVEEDAPGYTF. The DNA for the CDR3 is TGCAGCGTTGAAGAGGATGCCCCTGGCTACACCTTC.

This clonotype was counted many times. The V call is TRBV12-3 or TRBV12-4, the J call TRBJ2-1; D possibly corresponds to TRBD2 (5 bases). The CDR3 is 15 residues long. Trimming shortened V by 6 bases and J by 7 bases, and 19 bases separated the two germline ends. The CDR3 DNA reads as TGTGCCAGCAGGTCCTTTCGGGCGACGGGGAATGAGCAGTTCTTC. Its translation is CASRSFRATGNEQFF.

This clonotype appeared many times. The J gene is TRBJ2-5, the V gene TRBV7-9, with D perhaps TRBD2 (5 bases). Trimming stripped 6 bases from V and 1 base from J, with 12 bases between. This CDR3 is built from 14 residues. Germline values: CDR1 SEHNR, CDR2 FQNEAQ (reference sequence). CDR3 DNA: TGTGCCAGCAGTTCCGAGGGTCGCCAAGAGACCCAGTACTTC. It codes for CASSSEGRQETQYF.

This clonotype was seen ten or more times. CDR3 DNA: TGTGCCAGCAGCTCTGGACAGGGGCGCTATCAGCCCCAGCATTTT. This translates into CASSSGQGRYQPQHF. The chain has TRBV13 and TRBJ1-5; 9 bases match TRBD1. Trimming took 4 bases from V and 5 from J; bases not matched to a gene: 6. Germline loops: CDR1 PRHDT, CDR2 FYEKMQ (reference sequence). This CDR3 is built from 15 residues.

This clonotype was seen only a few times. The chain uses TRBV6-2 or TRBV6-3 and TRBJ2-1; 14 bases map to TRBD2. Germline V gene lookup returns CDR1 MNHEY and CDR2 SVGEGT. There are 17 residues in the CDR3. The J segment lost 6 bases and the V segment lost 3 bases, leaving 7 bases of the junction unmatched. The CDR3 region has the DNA TGTGCCAGCAGTTATAGGACTAGCGGGAGGCCCCCCAATGAGCAGTTCTTC. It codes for CASSYRTSGRPPNEQFF.

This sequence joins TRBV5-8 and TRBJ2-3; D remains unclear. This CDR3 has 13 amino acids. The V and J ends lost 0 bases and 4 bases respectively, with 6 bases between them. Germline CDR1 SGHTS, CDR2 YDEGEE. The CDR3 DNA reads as TGTGCCAGCAGCTTGGACGTCCCAGATACGCAGTATTTT. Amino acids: CASSLDVPDTQYF.